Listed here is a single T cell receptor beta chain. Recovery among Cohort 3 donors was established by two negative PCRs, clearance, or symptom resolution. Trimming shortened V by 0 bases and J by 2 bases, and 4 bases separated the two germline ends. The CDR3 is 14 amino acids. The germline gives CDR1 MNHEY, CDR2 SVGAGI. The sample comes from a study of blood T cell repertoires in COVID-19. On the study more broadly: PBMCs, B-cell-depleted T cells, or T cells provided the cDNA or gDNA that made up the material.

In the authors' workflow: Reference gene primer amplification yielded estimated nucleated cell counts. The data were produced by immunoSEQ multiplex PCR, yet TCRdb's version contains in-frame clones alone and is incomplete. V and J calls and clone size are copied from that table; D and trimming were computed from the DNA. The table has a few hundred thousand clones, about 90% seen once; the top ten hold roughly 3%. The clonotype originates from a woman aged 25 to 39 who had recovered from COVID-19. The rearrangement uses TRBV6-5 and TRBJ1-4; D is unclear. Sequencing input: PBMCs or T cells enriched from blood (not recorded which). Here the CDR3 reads CASSYSLTNEKLFF. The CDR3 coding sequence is TGTGCCAGCAGTTACTCCTTGACTAATGAAAAACTGTTTTTT.